A selection of T cell receptor beta chains follows, all from one sample in a study of T cells in Graves' hyperthyroidism and ophthalmopathy. TCRdb redid the calling of the multiplex PCR reads with MiXCR, one entry per CDR3 protein. This sample carries 500,000 to 700,000 distinct CDR3 sequences, approximately 15% of them seen once, and the ten largest clones take around a sixth. Material: blood. These receptors were collected from a woman aged 18-29 years with Graves' hyperthyroidism. Each CDR3 is given with its conserved first and last residue. Only some rows state a clone size, as once, few, many or a class for expanded clones.

CDR3aa | v_gene | abundance
CASSEKTGGPGELFF | TRBV6-1 | -
CASSLAGGAATEAFF | TRBV7-9 | few
CASSSTTGVPPYEQYF | TRBV27 | few
CASTPEMNTEAFF | TRBV12-3/TRBV12-4 | many
CASSRLLGTEAFF | TRBV6-1 | many
CASSFRASGVSTDTQYF | TRBV7-2 | many
CASSQEAGYEQYF | TRBV4-3 | -
CASRVQGGISYEQYF | TRBV6-1 | many
CASSVGSSPTETQYF | TRBV25-1 | -
CASSLASVAGGYEQYF | TRBV5-1 | -
CASSATDSYEQYF | TRBV7-6 | few
CASSRGQGLSSPLHF | TRBV6-1 | -
CSAGLARTDTQYF | TRBV29-1 | -
CASSLLGARYTGELFF | TRBV5-1 | few
CASSFAGGTYEQYF | TRBV12-3/TRBV12-4 | many
CASTPPWGEEPQHF | TRBV19 | -
CASSPEAGASYEQYF | TRBV7-6 | -
CASSQWRKETQYF | TRBV4-1 | -